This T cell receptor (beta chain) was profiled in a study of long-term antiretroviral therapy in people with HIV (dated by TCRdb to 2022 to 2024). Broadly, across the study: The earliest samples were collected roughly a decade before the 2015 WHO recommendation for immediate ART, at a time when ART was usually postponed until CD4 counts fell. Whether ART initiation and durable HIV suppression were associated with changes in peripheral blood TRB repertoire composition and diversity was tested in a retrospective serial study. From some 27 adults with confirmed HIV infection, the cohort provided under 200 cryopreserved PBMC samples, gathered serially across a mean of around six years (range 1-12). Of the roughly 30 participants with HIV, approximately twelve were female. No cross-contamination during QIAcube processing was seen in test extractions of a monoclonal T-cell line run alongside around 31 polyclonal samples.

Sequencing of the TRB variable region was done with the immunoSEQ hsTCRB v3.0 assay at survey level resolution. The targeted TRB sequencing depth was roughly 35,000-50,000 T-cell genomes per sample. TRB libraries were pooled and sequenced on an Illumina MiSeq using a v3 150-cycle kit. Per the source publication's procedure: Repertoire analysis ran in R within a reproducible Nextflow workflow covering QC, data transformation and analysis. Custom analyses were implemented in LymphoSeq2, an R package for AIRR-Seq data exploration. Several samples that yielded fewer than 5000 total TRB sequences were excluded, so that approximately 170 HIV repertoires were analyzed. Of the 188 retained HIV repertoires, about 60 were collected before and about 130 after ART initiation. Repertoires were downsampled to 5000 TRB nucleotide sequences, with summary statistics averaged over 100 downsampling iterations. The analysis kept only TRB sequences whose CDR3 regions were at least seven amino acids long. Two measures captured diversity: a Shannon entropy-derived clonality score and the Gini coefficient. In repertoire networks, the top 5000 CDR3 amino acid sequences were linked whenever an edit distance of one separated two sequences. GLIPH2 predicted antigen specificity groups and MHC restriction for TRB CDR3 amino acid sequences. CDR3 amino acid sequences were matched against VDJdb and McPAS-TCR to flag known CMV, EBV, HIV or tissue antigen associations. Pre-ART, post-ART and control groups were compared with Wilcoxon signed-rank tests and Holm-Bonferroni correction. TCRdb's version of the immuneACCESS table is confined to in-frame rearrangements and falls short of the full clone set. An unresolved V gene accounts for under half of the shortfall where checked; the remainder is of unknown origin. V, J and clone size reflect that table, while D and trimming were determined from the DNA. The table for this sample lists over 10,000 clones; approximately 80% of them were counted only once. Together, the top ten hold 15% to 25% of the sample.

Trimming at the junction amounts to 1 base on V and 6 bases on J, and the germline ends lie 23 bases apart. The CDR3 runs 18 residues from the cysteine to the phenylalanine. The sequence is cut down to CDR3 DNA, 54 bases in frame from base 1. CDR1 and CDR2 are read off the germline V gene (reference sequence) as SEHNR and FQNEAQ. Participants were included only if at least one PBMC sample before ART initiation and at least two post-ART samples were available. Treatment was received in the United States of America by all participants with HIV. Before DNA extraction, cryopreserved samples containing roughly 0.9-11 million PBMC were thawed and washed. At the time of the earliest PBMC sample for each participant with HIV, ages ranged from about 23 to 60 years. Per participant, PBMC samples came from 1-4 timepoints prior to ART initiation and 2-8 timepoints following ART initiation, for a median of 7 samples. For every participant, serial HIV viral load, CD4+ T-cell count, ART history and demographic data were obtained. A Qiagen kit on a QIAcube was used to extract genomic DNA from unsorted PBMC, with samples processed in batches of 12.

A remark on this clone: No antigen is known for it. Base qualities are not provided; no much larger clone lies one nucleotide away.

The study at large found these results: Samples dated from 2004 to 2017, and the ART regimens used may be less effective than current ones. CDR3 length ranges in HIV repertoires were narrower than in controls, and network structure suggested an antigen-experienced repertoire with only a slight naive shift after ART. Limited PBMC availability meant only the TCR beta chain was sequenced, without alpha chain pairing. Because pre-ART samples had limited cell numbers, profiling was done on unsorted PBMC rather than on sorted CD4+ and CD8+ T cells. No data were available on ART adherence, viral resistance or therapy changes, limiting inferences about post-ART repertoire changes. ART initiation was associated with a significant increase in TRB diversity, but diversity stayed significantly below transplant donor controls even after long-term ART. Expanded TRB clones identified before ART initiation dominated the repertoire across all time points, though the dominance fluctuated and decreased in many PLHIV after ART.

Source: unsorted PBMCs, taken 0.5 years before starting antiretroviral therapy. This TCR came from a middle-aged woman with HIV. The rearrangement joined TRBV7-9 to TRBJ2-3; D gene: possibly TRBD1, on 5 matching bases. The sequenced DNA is TGTGCCAGCAGCTTAGATGCCAGGGCCATACAAAAGGCGGATACGCAGTATTTT. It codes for CASSLDARAIQKADTQYF.